This TCR beta chain was found in a study of pediatric ulcerative colitis. The study, taken as a whole, reports: In rectum, acute severe colitis had expanded clones and less diversity. Repertoires came from total lymphocyte DNA, not specific subsets.

Deletions cut 7 bases from V and 1 base from J, with 13 bases between. Germline V gene sequence: CDR1 WNHNN, CDR2 SYGVQD (reference sequence). The CDR3 totals 15 residues. During colonoscopy, one to two rectal pinch biopsies were collected. Comments on this clone: The antigen remains undetermined.

Here immunoSEQ multiplex PCR was the method, and the copy in TCRdb shows in-frame clones only, minus some. The sample includes some 10,000 clones, roughly 80% of them seen just once. This sequence joins TRBV10-1 and TRBJ2-2, with D possibly being TRBD1 or TRBD2 (5 bases each). Sequenced: gut tissue. The TCR sequence derives from a girl aged 5 to 17 who was a control in a study of pediatric ulcerative colitis. The CDR3: CASTPLGENTGELFF. As DNA, the CDR3 is TGCGCCAGCACCCCTTTGGGGGAGAACACCGGGGAGCTGTTTTTT.